This record concerns one TCR beta chain sequence. The antigen it binds to is not known. Base qualities were left out, and no much larger clone turns up one base away. The data stem from a study of cytomegalovirus exposure and HLA in healthy donors (dated by TCRdb to the late 2010s). In terms of the full investigation: According to an earlier analysis of 450 to 650 of the donors, some 180 million T cells yielded 117 million unique TCR beta sequences and less than 300 Gb of sequence data. An early release covering about 600 HLA-typed donors comprised roughly 300 gigabases of sequencing data and 85 million or so unique TCR sequences. Of the roughly 410 genotyped donors, 70% to 90% were placed in the genetic ancestry cluster associated with self-reported Caucasian donors. The study aimed to test whether cataloging public T cell receptors could reveal signatures of past pathogen exposure. The T cell repertoires of roughly 660 subjects were profiled by immunosequencing and related to cytomegalovirus serostatus. Besides the first cohort of more than 650 subjects, a separate validation cohort made up of over 100 different subjects was used. The study combined high-throughput TCR immunosequencing, statistical association of individual TCRs with disease status, and machine learning to predict cytomegalovirus infection status. A later analysis re-analyzed previously published TCR beta repertoires from 500 to 700 donors and added high-resolution HLA genotyping to study TCR occurrence patterns. In the later analysis, no new phenotypic data were used to find candidate immune exposures; instead, reliance was placed on TCR beta sequences and their occurrence across donors. To decide whether each TCR beta V gene segment behaved as functional or pseudogenic, an earlier analysis of several hundred of the donors relied on high-throughput TCR beta sequencing. Donor age, sex, ethnicity and CMV serostatus were compiled together with the repertoire data. A later genetic analysis took genome-wide SNP genotypes for about 60% of the roughly 670 donors and used that subset as a discovery cohort. Every repertoire in the discovery cohort had been generated on one and the same sequencing platform. Both class I and class II loci were covered by HLA typing, at four-digit resolution. The number of donors typed differed by locus, with about 629-630 for A, B, C, DRB1 and DQB1, approximately 500 for DQA1, 600 to 610 for DPA1, and around 450 for DPB1. Because of strong linkage in the cohort, roughly five DR-DQ haplotypes were treated as single units for association and clustering. Among 300 to 450 genotyped donors of the cohort, an average of roughly 240,000 unique TCR beta nucleotide sequences were sequenced per donor, 15% to 20% of them non-productive. General conclusions and limits of the study: A total of 164 TCR beta chains were listed by the study as associated with cytomegalovirus. Only TCR beta chains were sequenced in this cohort, and the absence of alpha or paired-chain data limited detectable features. Because counts were too low, around 18 rarely observed V segments, including chromosome 9 orphons, were left out of the earlier analysis of 500 to 650 of the donors. In a later analysis, several top co-occurrence clusters were reported to appear linked to parvovirus B19, influenza, CMV and Epstein-Barr virus. The only immune exposure information available for the cohort was CMV serostatus. A later analysis found that HLA-associated TCR beta chains were more clonally expanded and had lower generation probabilities than equally common non-associated chains. In vitro tests confirmed that a few of the cytomegalovirus-associated TCR beta chains recognize cytomegalovirus antigens. The classifier was reported to diagnose cytomegalovirus status with high specificity and sensitivity in both the original and validation cohorts. According to the authors, the approach could potentially be generalized to other disease states and immunological phenotypes. A further reported finding was that TCR beta sequences accurately predicted the HLA-A and HLA-B alleles for most subjects in the first cohort. Broadly in line with IMGT annotations, most TCR beta V segments showed up in productive rearrangements about 87% or about 30% of the time in an earlier analysis of roughly 590 of the donors. V-gene and J-gene trimming of TCR beta chains was associated with a missense DCLRE1C variant in a later genetic analysis, and the association was replicated in an independent cohort. In a later analysis, the rate of TCR association differed among HLA loci, with DRB1 alleles having the most associated TCRs and HLA-C alleles having the fewest. Assigning TCR associations to individual alleles was difficult when HLA alleles, especially DR and DQ, strongly co-occurred. In a later genetic analysis, fewer N-insertions in productive TCRs were reported among donors in an Asian-associated ancestry cluster than the roughly 700-donor mean. The presence/absence analyses assumed that sequencing depth was roughly uniform across donors, and that assumption may not be true. The sequencing pipeline was judged likely to have produced a cluster of highly shared sequence variants as a technical artifact. Because HLA typing was unavailable for some donors at each locus, only the typed subset was used in association tests. Linkage disequilibrium might explain the correlated functional status among segregating V segments, but an unknown experimental factor could not be excluded. According to a later analysis, most CMV-associated TCR beta chains appeared to be HLA-restricted, and the HLA associations seemed to be driven largely by CMV exposure. In a later analysis, some 17,000 TCR beta sequences were associated with specific HLA alleles at a false discovery rate of 0.05. Most TCR sequences were seen in very few donors, while some public TCRs were found in many individuals.

Libraries were made using the immunoSEQ multiplex PCR assay. For the multiplex PCR, a mixture combining 60 forward primers for TCR Vbeta segments and 13 reverse primers for TCR Jbeta segments was used. The CDR3 region of rearranged TCR beta genes was amplified from genomic DNA with a multiplex PCR assay. The amplified TCR beta libraries were sequenced on the Illumina HiSeq System as 87-base-pair reads. Concerning the study's data processing: A later analysis counted about 82 million unique TCR beta chains across the 550 to 700 repertoires, and approximately 11 million of these chains were shared by at least two donors. Raw reads were error-corrected and collapsed into unique sequences by a nearest-neighbor algorithm in which closely related sequences were merged to remove PCR and sequencing errors. To assign V, D and J gene segments, CDR3 sequences were aligned to IMGT reference sequences. For a sequence to be retained, at least a six-nucleotide match to both a V gene segment and a J gene segment was required. Rearrangements were called productive when the CDR3 lacked stop codons and stayed in frame with V and J; all others were non-productive. Following IMGT convention, CDR3 was defined as the stretch from the second conserved V-encoded cysteine to the conserved J-encoded phenylalanine. In an earlier analysis of 587 of the donors, sequences lacking an unambiguous match to a single V gene segment were excluded. An earlier analysis of 587 of the donors called V segments functional above 56.7% productive rearrangements and segregating when the between-donor standard deviation exceeded 5%. A statistical classification framework was built to diagnose cytomegalovirus status from the catalog of TCR beta chain sequences. In a later analysis, V and J genes were assigned by comparing TCR nucleotide sequences against IMGT/GENE-DB human TR gene sequences. The TCRdist pipeline was used in a later analysis to assign CDR3 sequences and most-parsimonious VDJ recombination scenarios. A later analysis defined each TCR beta chain by its CDR3 amino acid sequence plus V-gene family, and excluded reads lacking a unique V-gene family. To address suspected cross-contamination and a sequencing artifact, a later analysis removed under 600 highly shared, low-generation-probability nucleotide sequences. For each public chain, a later analysis derived a clonal expansion index from normalized ranks of inferred template counts within each repertoire. A later analysis computed generation probabilities with a VDJ recombination model fitted to out-of-frame rearrangements, and checked the results against IGoR. Hypergeometric tests were used in a later analysis to score TCR-TCR, TCR-HLA and TCR-CMV co-occurrence, with a repertoire-size bias correction applied to the TCR pairs. False discovery rates were estimated in a later analysis by permuting HLA or CMV assignments 20 times. A later analysis grouped co-occurring TCRs with DBSCAN, adding TCRdist sequence similarity when clustering within HLA-allele-positive subsets. For co-occurrence clustering, repertoires with fewer than 30,000 or more than 120,000 public chains were excluded, along with five repertoires with anomalous nucleotide sharing. TCRdb limited this immuneACCESS table to in-frame rearrangements with V and J called. A share of clones is missing; checked studies link under half to unresolved V genes, and the rest is unexplained. V, J and clone size are taken as reported in that table, and D and trimming were inferred from the DNA itself. The sample table records about 180,000 clones; 75% to 80% of these occur just once. The ten largest clones take up approximately 6% of the sample.

The cohort was made up of around 720 healthy bone marrow donors. Cohort members were all nominally healthy when sampled, although unrecorded immune exposures were likely present. The donor was CMV seropositive and belonged to the group of 250 to 300 seropositive cohort members. Every donor gave a peripheral blood sample, and the peripheral blood mononuclear cells from that sample were used for TCR beta sequencing. Genomic DNA extraction from the blood cell samples was performed with the Qiagen DNeasy Blood Extraction Kit. The sequence was collected from a man aged 35-49 years in good health and CMV-seropositive. The sequencing input was PBMCs.

The DNA sequence follows: TGTGCCAGTAGGGTCCAAAGCGGGGATACGCAGTATTTT. Its protein reads: CASRVQSGDTQYF. Rearrangement joined TRBV19 to TRBJ2-3, with TRBD2 as a weak D call on 6 bases. Taken from cysteine to phenylalanine, the CDR3 has 13 residues. Left in the record is the CDR3 DNA by itself, 39 bases read in frame from the first base. V gives up 6 bases and J gives up 6 bases, and the segment between their germline ends measures 13 bases. Via the germline V gene (reference sequence), CDR1 is LNHDA and CDR2 SQIVND.